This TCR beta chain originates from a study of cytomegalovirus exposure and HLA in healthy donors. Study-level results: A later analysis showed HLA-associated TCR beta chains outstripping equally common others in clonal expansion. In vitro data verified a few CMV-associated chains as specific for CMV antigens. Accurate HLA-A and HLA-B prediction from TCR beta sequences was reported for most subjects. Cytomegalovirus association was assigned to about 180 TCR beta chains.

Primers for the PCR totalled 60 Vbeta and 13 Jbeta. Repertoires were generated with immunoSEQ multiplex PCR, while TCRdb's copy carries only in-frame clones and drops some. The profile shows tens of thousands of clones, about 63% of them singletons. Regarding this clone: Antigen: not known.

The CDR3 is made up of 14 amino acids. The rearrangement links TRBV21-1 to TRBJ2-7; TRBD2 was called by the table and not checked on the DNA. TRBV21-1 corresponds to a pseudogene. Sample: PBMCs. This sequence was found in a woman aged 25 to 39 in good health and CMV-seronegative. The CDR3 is CASSKAEPSYEQYF. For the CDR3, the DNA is TGTGCCAGCAGCAAAGCGGAGCCCTCCTACGAGCAGTACTTC.